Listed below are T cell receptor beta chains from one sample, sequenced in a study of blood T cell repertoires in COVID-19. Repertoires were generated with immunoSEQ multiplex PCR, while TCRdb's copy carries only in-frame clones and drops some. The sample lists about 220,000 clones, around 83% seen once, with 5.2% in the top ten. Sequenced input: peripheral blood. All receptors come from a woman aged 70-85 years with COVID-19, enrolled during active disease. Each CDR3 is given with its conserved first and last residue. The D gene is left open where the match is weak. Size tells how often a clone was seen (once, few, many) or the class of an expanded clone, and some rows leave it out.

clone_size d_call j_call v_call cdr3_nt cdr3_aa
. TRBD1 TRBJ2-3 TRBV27 TGTGCCAGCAGTTATAACAGGGGGAGCACAGATACGCAGTATTTT CASSYNRGSTDTQYF
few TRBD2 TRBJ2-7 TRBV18 TGTGCCAGCTCATCCCTAGCGGGAGACGACGAGCAGTACTTC CASSSLAGDDEQYF
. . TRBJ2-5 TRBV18 TGTGCCAGCTCCCCGCAAGAGACCCAGTACTTC CASSPQETQYF
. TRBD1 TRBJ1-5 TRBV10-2 TGCGCCACACGGACAGGTACTCAGCCCCAGCATTTT CATRTGTQPQHF
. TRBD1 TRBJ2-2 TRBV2 TGTGCCAGCAGGGGACAGGGGAGGACCGGGGAGCTGTTTTTT CASRGQGRTGELFF
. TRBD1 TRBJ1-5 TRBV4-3 TGCGCCAGCAGCCAAGAAAATGTAGGGACAGGGGCTTTCGTGGATCAGCCCCAGCATTTT CASSQENVGTGAFVDQPQHF
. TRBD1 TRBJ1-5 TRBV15 TGTGCCACCAGCAGGGATACAGGGGTCCTAAATCAGCCCCAGCATTTT CATSRDTGVLNQPQHF
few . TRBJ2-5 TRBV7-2 TGTGCCAGCAGCTTATTGGGGAGTGATTGGGGAGAGACCCAGTACTTC CASSLLGSDWGETQYF
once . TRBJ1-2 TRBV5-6 TGTGCCAGCAGCCCGCGGGCTAACTATGGCTACACCTTC CASSPRANYGYTF
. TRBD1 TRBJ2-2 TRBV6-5 TGTGCCAGCACCCGACAGGGACGCACCGGGGAGCTGTTTTTT CASTRQGRTGELFF
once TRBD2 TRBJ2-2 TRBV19 TGTGCCAGTAGACCTAGCGGGAGGGGAACCGGGGAGCTGTTTTTT CASRPSGRGTGELFF
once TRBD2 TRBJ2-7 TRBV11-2 TGTGCCAGCAGCTTAGAAACCGGCGGGAGGTGGTTCTACGAGCAGTACTTC CASSLETGGRWFYEQYF
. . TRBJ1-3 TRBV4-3 TGCGCCAGCAGCCAAGATTGGGAGGGAGTCTCTGGAAACACCATATATTTT CASSQDWEGVSGNTIYF
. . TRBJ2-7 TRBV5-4 TGTGCCAGCAGCCCCGTGAACGGTAACGAGCAGTACTTC CASSPVNGNEQYF